Described below is a single T cell receptor beta chain sequence and its context. Its antigen is unknown. Other DNA sequences of this sample code for an identical CDR3. This entry comes from a study of CD8+ T cells in alopecia areata. The treatment was: oral pan-JAK inhibitor, 5-10 mg twice daily. General study points: With just one nonresponder, it is still uncertain whether baseline CD8+ expansion relates to response.

Trimming removed 1 base from V and 3 bases from J, with 4 bases in between. The CDR3 is made up of 12 amino acids. Germline loops: CDR1 GTSNPN, CDR2 SVGIG (reference sequence). Extraction of RNA preceded its reverse transcription into cDNA, which served as the sequencing template. Some clones are missing from TCRdb's copy, which holds only in-frame ones; the method was immunoSEQ multiplex PCR. The table lists some 190,000 clones, about 51% of them singletons. The clonotype comes from a human donor with alopecia areata. The V call is TRBV30, the J call TRBJ1-5; no reliable D call. The input for sequencing was CD8+ T cells sorted from blood, taken at roughly week 53, from a patient treated with tofacitinib. The CDR3 DNA reads TGTGCCTGGAGTGAGTACAATCAGCCCCAGCATTTT. Residues: CAWSEYNQPQHF.